This is a list of T cell receptor beta chains from one sample in a study of T cells in Graves' hyperthyroidism and ophthalmopathy. Via MiXCR, TCRdb re-called the multiplex PCR reads, giving one row per CDR3 protein. In the table there are approximately 430,000 distinct CDR3 sequences, roughly 14% of which are singletons. The specimen sequenced was blood. All receptors derive from a woman aged 18-29 years with Graves' hyperthyroidism. Each CDR3 is given with its conserved first and last residue. D genes are given only for firm matches. The size entry is marked missing in some rows and otherwise reads once, few, many or a size class.

j_gene	abundance	v_gene	d_gene	CDR3nt	CDR3aa
TRBJ2-7	few	TRBV24-1	-	TGTGCCACCGCCGGCGGTGCTTACGAGCAGTACTTC	CATAGGAYEQYF
TRBJ1-6	-	TRBV10-3	-	TGTGCCATCAGTGAGTCAGGAGCACCACCCCTCCACTTT	CAISESGAPPLHF
TRBJ2-1	-	TRBV12-3/TRBV12-4	-	TGTGCCAGCAGTTTTTATTTGGGTGAGCAGTTCTTC	CASSFYLGEQFF
TRBJ1-5	-	TRBV4-3	-	TGCGCCAGCAGCCAAGACGGACCGGTCCCACAGCCCCAGCATTTT	CASSQDGPVPQPQHF
TRBJ2-3	many	TRBV6-1	-	TGTGCCAGCAGTGACCCGACAGATACGCAGTATTTT	CASSDPTDTQYF
TRBJ2-1	-	TRBV9	TRBD1	TGTGCCAGCAGCCCCCGATACAGGGGCGATGAGCAGTTCTTC	CASSPRYRGDEQFF
TRBJ1-1	few	TRBV18	-	TGTGCCAGCTCACCACTTGGGGGGGATTTGAACACTGAAGCTTTCTTT	CASSPLGGDLNTEAFF
TRBJ1-1	-	TRBV3-1	-	TGTGCCAGCAGCCCAGGAGGTAATGGGGATCCTGAAGCTTTCTTT	CASSPGGNGDPEAFF
TRBJ1-4	few	TRBV7-9	-	TGTGCCAGCAGCTTAGTGAGAGGACAGAATGAAAAACTGTTTTTT	CASSLVRGQNEKLFF
TRBJ2-7	many	TRBV5-5	-	TGTGCCAGCACCGTATGGGGGATCCCCTACGAGCAGTACTTC	CASTVWGIPYEQYF
TRBJ2-5	-	TRBV5-1	-	TGTGCCAGCAGCCCCTGGGGGCAGATACAAGAGACCCAGTACTTC	CASSPWGQIQETQYF
TRBJ2-3	many	TRBV3-1	-	TGTGCCAGCAGCCATTCCCCCCGCAGCCCCACAGATACGCAGTATTTT	CASSHSPRSPTDTQYF
TRBJ1-5	many	TRBV20-1	TRBD1	TGCAGTGCTAGAGTGCAGGGGGCTTTTGGCAATCAGCCCCAGCATTTT	CSARVQGAFGNQPQHF
TRBJ2-5	few	TRBV14	-	TGTGCCAGCAGCCAAGATGTGGGCGCGGAGACCCAGTACTTC	CASSQDVGAETQYF
TRBJ1-5	many	TRBV2	-	TGTGCCAGCAGTGAATCGGGTGGCCACCAGCATTTT	CASSESGGHQHF
TRBJ2-7	many	TRBV6-2/TRBV6-3	TRBD2	TGTGCCAGCAGCGGATCCTGGACTAGCGGGATTTCCGAGCAGTACTTC	CASSGSWTSGISEQYF
TRBJ2-2	-	TRBV12-3/TRBV12-4	-	TGTGCCAGCAGCCCGACAATCACCGGGGAGCTGTTTTTT	CASSPTITGELFF
TRBJ2-7	many	TRBV20-1	-	TGCAGTGCTAGTTTCGAAGGGCAGTACTTC	CSASFEGQYF
TRBJ2-3	-	TRBV27	-	TGTGCCAGCAGTTGGGGGACGGCTCCTAGCACAGATACGCAGTATTTT	CASSWGTAPSTDTQYF
TRBJ1-1	-	TRBV12-3/TRBV12-4	-	TGTGCCAGCAGCCCCGGGCGTCTATGGGCTTTCTTT	CASSPGRLWAFF
TRBJ2-1	-	TRBV28	TRBD2	TGTGCCAGCAGTTTACTAGCGGGAGCTTACAGTGAGCAGTTCTTC	CASSLLAGAYSEQFF
TRBJ2-3	many	TRBV5-1	-	TGCGCCAGCAGCTTGGGCAATCCTTGGGACACCACAGATACGCAGTATTTT	CASSLGNPWDTTDTQYF
TRBJ2-1	many	TRBV18	TRBD1	TGTGCCAGCTCAGGACAGGGGGCAAACAATGAGCAGTTCTTC	CASSGQGANNEQFF
TRBJ2-7	many	TRBV7-2	-	TGTGCCAGCAGCCCCGGGACTCGCAATTACGAGCAGTACTTC	CASSPGTRNYEQYF
TRBJ2-7	many	TRBV7-6	-	TGTGCCAGCTCCGGGACGACAGTGCAGGGCAAGGAGCAGTACTTC	CASSGTTVQGKEQYF
TRBJ2-1	-	TRBV15	TRBD2	TGTGCCACCAGCAGGCAGCGGGACTCGATGTACAATGAGCAGTTCTTC	CATSRQRDSMYNEQFF
TRBJ2-3	many	TRBV7-2	-	TGTGCCAGCAGCCCCAGCCCCCGGGTGGAGGTGTATACGCAGTATTTT	CASSPSPRVEVYTQYF
TRBJ1-3	-	TRBV3-1	-	TGTGCCAGCAGCCCCAGAGCGGGGCCCTCGAGCTCTGGAAACACCATATATTTT	CASSPRAGPSSSGNTIYF
TRBJ2-2	many	TRBV3-1	TRBD2	TGTGCCAGCAGCTACTCGGGGGGGACCGGGGAGCTGTTTTTT	CASSYSGGTGELFF
TRBJ2-5	-	TRBV6-5	TRBD2	TGTGCCAGCAGTTACAGCGGGGGGGCAGAGACCCAGTACTTC	CASSYSGGAETQYF
TRBJ2-3	many	TRBV28	-	TGTGCCAGCAGCACAATCCGGGGACCGAAGCCCCAATCAGATACGCAGTATTTT	CASSTIRGPKPQSDTQYF
TRBJ2-3	many	TRBV28	-	TGTGCCAGCAGTTTACGGCGGCTATACAGCACAGATACGCAGTATTTT	CASSLRRLYSTDTQYF
TRBJ2-2	few	TRBV29-1	-	TGCAGCGTTGAAGCCCGAACGAACACCGGGGAGCTGTTTTTT	CSVEARTNTGELFF
TRBJ1-1	few	TRBV6-1	TRBD1	TGTGCCAGCAGCCCGATTGGGACAGGGGGCCTTAACACTGAAGCTTTCTTT	CASSPIGTGGLNTEAFF
TRBJ2-3	-	TRBV6-1	TRBD2	TGTGCCAGCAGTGAATGGGCTAGCGGGGGAAGCACAGATACGCAGTATTTT	CASSEWASGGSTDTQYF
TRBJ1-3	many	TRBV27	TRBD1	TGTGCCAGCAGCCGTCCCGGGACAGGGTATGGAAACACCATATATTTT	CASSRPGTGYGNTIYF
TRBJ2-2	-	TRBV2	-	TGTGCCAGCAATGAGGGACTCACCGGGGAGCTGTTTTTT	CASNEGLTGELFF
TRBJ2-5	few	TRBV12-3/TRBV12-4	TRBD2	TGTGCCAGCAGTCGAAGCGGGGGCGACCAAGAGACCCAGTACTTC	CASSRSGGDQETQYF
TRBJ2-3	-	TRBV6-6	-	TGTGCCAGCAGTTACAGGATCGCGGCAGACTACACAGATACGCAGTATTTT	CASSYRIAADYTDTQYF
TRBJ2-4	many	TRBV3-1	-	TGTGCCAGCAGCCAACCCGCCCTTAAGGGCATTCAGTACTTC	CASSQPALKGIQYF
TRBJ2-3	-	TRBV25-1	TRBD2	TGTGCCAGCAGTGAATTTGGGGAGGCTAGCGGGATGAAAGCGCAGTATTTT	CASSEFGEASGMKAQYF